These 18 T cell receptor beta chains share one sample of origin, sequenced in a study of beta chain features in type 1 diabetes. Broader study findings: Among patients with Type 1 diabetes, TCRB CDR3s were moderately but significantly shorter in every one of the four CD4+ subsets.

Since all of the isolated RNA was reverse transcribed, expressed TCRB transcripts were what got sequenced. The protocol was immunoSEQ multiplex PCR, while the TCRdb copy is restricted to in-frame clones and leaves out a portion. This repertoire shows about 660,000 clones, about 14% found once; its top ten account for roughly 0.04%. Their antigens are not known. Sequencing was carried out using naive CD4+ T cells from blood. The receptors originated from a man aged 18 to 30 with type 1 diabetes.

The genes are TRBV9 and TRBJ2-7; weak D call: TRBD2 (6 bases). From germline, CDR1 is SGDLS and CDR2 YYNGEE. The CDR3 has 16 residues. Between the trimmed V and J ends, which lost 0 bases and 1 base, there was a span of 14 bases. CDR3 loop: CASSVAGTPKSYEQYF. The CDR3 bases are TGTGCCAGCAGCGTAGCTGGGACTCCAAAATCCTACGAGCAGTACTTC.

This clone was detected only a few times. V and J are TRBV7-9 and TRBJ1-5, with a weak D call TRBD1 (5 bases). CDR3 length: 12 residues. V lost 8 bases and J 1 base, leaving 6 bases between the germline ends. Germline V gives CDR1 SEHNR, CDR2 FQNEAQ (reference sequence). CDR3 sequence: CASQGSNQPQHF. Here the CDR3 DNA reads TGTGCCAGCCAGGGAAGCAATCAGCCCCAGCATTTT.

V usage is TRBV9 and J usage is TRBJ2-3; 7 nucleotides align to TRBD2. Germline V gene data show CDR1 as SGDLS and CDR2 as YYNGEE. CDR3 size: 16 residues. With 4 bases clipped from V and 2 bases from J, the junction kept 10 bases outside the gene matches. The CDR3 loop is CASSPRSGTPTDTQYF. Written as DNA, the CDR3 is TGTGCCAGCAGCCCTAGAAGCGGGACCCCCACAGATACGCAGTATTTT.

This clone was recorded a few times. CDR3 in DNA: TGTGCCAGCAGCCCCCACGGGGAGGGCTATGGCTACACCTTC. Its protein is CASSPHGEGYGYTF. The chain carries TRBV4-2 and TRBJ1-2; the D is unclear. Deletions cut 4 bases from V and 4 bases from J, with 13 bases between. Per germline, CDR1 LGHNA and CDR2 YNFKEQ. The CDR3 totals 14 residues.

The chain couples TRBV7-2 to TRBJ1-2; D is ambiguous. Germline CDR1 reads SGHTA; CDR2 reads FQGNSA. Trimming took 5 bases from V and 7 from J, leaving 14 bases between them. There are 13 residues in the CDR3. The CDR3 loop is CASSGLGGFGYTF. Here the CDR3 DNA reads TGTGCCAGCAGCGGCCTCGGAGGGTTTGGCTACACCTTC.

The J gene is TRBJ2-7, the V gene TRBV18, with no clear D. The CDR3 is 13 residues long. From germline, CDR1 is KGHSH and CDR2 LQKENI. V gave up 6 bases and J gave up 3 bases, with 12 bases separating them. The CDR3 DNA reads TGTGCCAGCTCCCCATCACTGGGCTACGAGCAGTACTTC. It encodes CASSPSLGYEQYF.

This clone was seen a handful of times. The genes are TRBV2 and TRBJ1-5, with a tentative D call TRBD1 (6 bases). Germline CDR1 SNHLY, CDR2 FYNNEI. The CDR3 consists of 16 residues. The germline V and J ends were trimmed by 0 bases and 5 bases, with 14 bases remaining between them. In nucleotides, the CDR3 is TGTGCCAGCAGTGAAGCGGGCAGGGGACGGGATCAGCCCCAGCATTTT. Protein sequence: CASSEAGRGRDQPQHF.

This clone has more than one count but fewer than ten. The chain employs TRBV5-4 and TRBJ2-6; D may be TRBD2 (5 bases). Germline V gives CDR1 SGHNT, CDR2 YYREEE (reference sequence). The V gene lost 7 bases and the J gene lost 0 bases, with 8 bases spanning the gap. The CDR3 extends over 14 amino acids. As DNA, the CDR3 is TGTGCCAGCCGCGGGCTCTCTGGGGCCAACGTCCTGACTTTC. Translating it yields CASRGLSGANVLTF. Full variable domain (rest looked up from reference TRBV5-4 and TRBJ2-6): ETGVTQSPTHLIKTRGQQVTLRCSSQSGHNTVSWYQQALGQGPQFIFQYYREEENGRGNFPPRFSGLQFPNYSSELNVNALELDDSALYLCASRGLSGANVLTFGAGSRLTVL.

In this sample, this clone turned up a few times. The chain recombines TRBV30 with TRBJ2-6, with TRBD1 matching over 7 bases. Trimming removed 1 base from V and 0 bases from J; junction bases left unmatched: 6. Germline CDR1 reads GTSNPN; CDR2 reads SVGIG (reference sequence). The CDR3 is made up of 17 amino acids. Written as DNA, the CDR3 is TGTGCCTGGAGTGCAGACAGGGTGCACTCTGGGGCCAACGTCCTGACTTTC. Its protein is CAWSADRVHSGANVLTF. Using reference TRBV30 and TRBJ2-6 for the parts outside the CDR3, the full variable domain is SQTIHQWPATLVQPVGSPLSLECTVEGTSNPNLYWYRQAAGRGLQLLFYSVGIGQISSEVPQNLSASRPQDRQFILSSKKLLLSDSGFYLCAWSADRVHSGANVLTFGAGSRLTVL.

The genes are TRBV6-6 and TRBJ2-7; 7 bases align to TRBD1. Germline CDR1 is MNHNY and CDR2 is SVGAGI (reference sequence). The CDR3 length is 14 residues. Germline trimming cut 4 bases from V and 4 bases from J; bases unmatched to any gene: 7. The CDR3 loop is CASSSGTELYEQYF. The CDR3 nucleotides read TGTGCCAGCAGTTCCGGGACAGAGTTATACGAGCAGTACTTC.

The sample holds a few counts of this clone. The chain's CDR3 is CASSLGTGHPGPQHF. CDR3 DNA sequence: TGCGCCAGCAGCTTGGGGACAGGGCATCCCGGGCCCCAGCATTTT. J is TRBJ1-5 and V is TRBV5-1, with 8 bases matching TRBD1. Germline V lookup: CDR1 SGHRS, CDR2 YFSETQ. Germline trimming cut 0 bases from V and 9 bases from J; bases unmatched to any gene: 8. The CDR3 is 15 residues long.

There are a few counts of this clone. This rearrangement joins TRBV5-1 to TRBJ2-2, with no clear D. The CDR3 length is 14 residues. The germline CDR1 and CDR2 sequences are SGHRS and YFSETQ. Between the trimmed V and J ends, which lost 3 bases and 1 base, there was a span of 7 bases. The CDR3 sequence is CASSWGKNTGELFF. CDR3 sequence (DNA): TGCGCCAGCAGCTGGGGAAAGAACACCGGGGAGCTGTTTTTT.

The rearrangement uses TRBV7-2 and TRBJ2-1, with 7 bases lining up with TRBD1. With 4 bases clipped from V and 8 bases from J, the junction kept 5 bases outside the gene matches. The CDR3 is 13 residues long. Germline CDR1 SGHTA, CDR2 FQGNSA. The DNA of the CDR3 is TGTGCCAGCAGCTCCAGGGGGATGTATGAGCAGTTCTTC. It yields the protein CASSSRGMYEQFF.

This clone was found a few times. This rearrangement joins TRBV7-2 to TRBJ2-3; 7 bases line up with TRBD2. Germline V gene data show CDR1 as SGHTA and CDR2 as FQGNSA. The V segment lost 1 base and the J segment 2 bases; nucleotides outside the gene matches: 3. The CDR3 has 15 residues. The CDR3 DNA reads TGTGCCAGCAGCTTAGTGCGGGAGCTCACAGATACGCAGTATTTT. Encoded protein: CASSLVRELTDTQYF.

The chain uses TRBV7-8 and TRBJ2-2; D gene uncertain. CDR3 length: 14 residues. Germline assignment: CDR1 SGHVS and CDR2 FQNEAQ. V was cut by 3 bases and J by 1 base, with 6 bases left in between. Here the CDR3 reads CASSFRGNTGELFF. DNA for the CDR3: TGTGCCAGCAGCTTCCGTGGGAACACCGGGGAGCTGTTTTTT.

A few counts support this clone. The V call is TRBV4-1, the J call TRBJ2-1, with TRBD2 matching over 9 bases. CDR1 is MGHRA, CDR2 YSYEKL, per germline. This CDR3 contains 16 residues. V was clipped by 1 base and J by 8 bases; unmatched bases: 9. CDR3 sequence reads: CASSQGNAGGPDEQFF. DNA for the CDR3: TGCGCCAGCAGCCAAGGCAATGCGGGAGGGCCTGATGAGCAGTTCTTC.

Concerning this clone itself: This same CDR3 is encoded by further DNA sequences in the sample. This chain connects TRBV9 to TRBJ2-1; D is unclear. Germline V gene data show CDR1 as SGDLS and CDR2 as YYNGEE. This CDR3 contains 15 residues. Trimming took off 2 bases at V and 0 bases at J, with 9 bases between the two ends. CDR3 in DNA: TGTGCCAGCAGCGTTGCGGCTAGCTCCTACAATGAGCAGTTCTTC. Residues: CASSVAASSYNEQFF. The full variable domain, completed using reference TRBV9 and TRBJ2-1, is DSGVTQTPKHLITATGQRVTLRCSPRSGDLSVYWYQQSLDQGLQFLIQYYNGEERAKGNILERFSAQQFPDLHSELNLSSLELGDSALYFCASSVAASSYNEQFFGPGTRLTVL.

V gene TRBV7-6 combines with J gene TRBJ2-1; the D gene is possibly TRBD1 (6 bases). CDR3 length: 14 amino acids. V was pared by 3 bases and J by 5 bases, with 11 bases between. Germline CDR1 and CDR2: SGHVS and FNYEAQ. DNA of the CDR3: TGTGCCAGCAGCTTGTCACAGGGTCACAATGAGCAGTTCTTC. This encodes CASSLSQGHNEQFF.